This T cell receptor (beta chain) originates from a study of T cells after yellow fever vaccination. Across the whole study: Any fraction with a low cell number was prepared using SMART-Seq v4 Ultra Low Input. Whole-study findings and limits: Post-booster samples contained most primary-vaccination clones (around 95% CD4, about 87% CD8).

5'RACE template switching generated TCR cDNA, adding a universal primer site and UMIs. TCRdb re-derived calls from the 5' RACE reads in MiXCR, one entry per CDR3 protein. In the table there are some 250,000 distinct CDR3 sequences, more than 3.5% of which are singletons. This clonotype was seen many times. Its antigen is unknown. This material consisted of PBMCs, taken 15 days after the yellow fever booster vaccination. The TCR sequence derives from a man aged 18 to 29 who received the YFV17D yellow fever vaccine.

The CDR3 loop is CASSLFQPQHF. Written as DNA, the CDR3 is TGTGCCAGCAGCTTATTTCAGCCCCAGCATTTT. The gene calls are TRBV7-2 and TRBJ1-5; D is unresolved. V was clipped by 2 bases and J by 6 bases, with 2 bases between them. The CDR3 sequence is 11 residues long. Germline-derived CDR1 and CDR2 are SGHTA and FQGNSA.